The subject of this entry is one T cell receptor beta chain. Its antigen is still unknown. This entry is derived from a study of OX40 agonist ivuxolimab in advanced cancers. Overall study: Patients received ivuxolimab, an intravenous treatment, every 2 weeks at 0.01 to 10 mg/kg. Study outcomes and limitations: CD8+ T cells averaged more expanded clones than CD4+. The study observed clonal expansion of CD4+ and CD8+ blood T cells by week 6 at 0.1 to 3.0 mg/kg.

Germline V gene sequence: CDR1 SGHDT, CDR2 YYEEEE. V shed 2 bases and J 2 bases; nucleotides not matched to a gene: 9. The CDR3 length is 18 residues. Only in-frame clones appear in the TCRdb table, and some are missing; sequencing was by immunoSEQ multiplex PCR. The sample carries roughly 74,000 clones, 92% recorded once. Source: CD4+ or CD8+ T cells sorted from blood, taken in a trial of the OX40 agonist ivuxolimab. The genes are TRBV5-6 and TRBJ1-4; 10 nucleotides agree with TRBD1. The sequence derives from an adult with an advanced solid tumor such as melanoma, head and neck, liver or kidney cancer. The CDR3 coding sequence is TGTGCCAGCAGCTTTGGAGACAGGGGGCTCGGGACTAATGAAAAACTGTTTTTT. Its translation: CASSFGDRGLGTNEKLFF.